Sequencing of this TCR beta chain was carried out in a study of blood T cell repertoires in COVID-19. Across the study: PBMCs, B-cell-depleted T cells, or T cells provided the cDNA or gDNA that made up the material.

Under the authors' procedure: Reference gene primer amplification in the assay estimated nucleated cell counts. Method: immunoSEQ multiplex PCR; TCRdb's copy keeps in-frame clones and lacks some. V, J and clone size derive from that table, while D and trimming were established from the DNA sequence. The sample has roughly 200,000 clones; around 88% are singletons. Germline V gene sequence: CDR1 LNHNV, CDR2 YYDKDF (reference sequence). This CDR3 has 13 amino acids. Trimming took 8 bases from V and 7 from J; bases not matched to a gene: 8. The chain links TRBV15 to TRBJ2-4; 7 nucleotides align to TRBD1. Sequenced input: peripheral blood. The sequence derives from a woman aged 25-40 years with acute or convalescent COVID-19. As DNA, the CDR3 is TGTGCCACCGGGGTGACAGGGTCGAACATTCAGTACTTC. It specifies CATGVTGSNIQYF.